This T cell receptor (beta chain) was recorded in a study of T cell responses to AZD1222 COVID-19 vaccine. Some clones are missing from TCRdb's copy, which holds only in-frame ones; the method was immunoSEQ multiplex PCR. The table records 84,000 or so clones, roughly nine tenths of them present only once. A few counts support this clone. Its specificity is not known. General study results and limits: Rises in breadth and depth of Spike-specific TCRs came after two AZD1222 doses. At baseline, just 5 or 6 AZD1222 recipients tested seropositive. Donors, mostly white British, included more females; clonal diversity was possibly underestimated.

The V end was cut by 5 bases, the J end by 4 bases, with 14 bases between. CDR1 SGHNT and CDR2 YENEEA come from the germline V gene. The CDR3 length is 14 residues. Sequenced material: peripheral blood, taken 28 days after the second AZD1222 dose. The clonotype comes from an adult who received the AZD1222 COVID-19 vaccine. V gene TRBV11-3 combines with J gene TRBJ2-5; either TRBD1 or TRBD2 may fit D (6 bases each). The CDR3 nucleotides read TGTGCCAGCAGCCAAAGGGGGGCTGTAGAGACCCAGTACTTC. The encoded protein is CASSQRGAVETQYF. Drawing the rest from reference TRBV11-3 and TRBJ2-5, the complete variable domain is EAGVVQSPRYKIIEKKQPVAFWCNPISGHNTLYWYLQNLGQGPELLIRYENEEAVDDSQLPKDRFSAERLKGVDSTLKIQPAELGDSAVYLCASSQRGAVETQYFGPGTRLLVL.